This T cell receptor beta chain was found in a study of T cells in Graves' hyperthyroidism and ophthalmopathy. This clonotype was counted a few times. The CDR3 contains 14 residues. In germline, CDR1 is MRHNA, CDR2 SNTAGT. V was shortened by 4 bases and J by 1 base, with 7 bases between the two germline ends. It was RNA transcripts that yielded the amplified TCR beta CDR3 regions. HTBI primers drove first-round RT-PCR of the TCR CDR3. One entry per CDR3 protein, called by TCRdb with MiXCR from the multiplex PCR reads. The table has 250,000 to 400,000 distinct CDR3 sequences, about an eighth seen once. This chain links TRBV6-4 with TRBJ2-2; D is unresolved. This TCR came from a woman aged 40 to 50 with Graves' ophthalmopathy. Sample: blood. The chain's CDR3 is CASSARQNTGELFF. Written as DNA, the CDR3 is TGTGCCAGCAGTGCCCGACAGAACACCGGGGAGCTGTTTTTT.